This T cell receptor beta chain was identified in a study of cytomegalovirus exposure and HLA in healthy donors. Study-level points and caveats: Trimming of TCR beta V- and J-genes showed a link, identified in a later analysis, to a missense DCLRE1C variant. Per a prior analysis, the majority of TCR beta V segments were productive roughly 87% or roughly 30% of the time. In a later analysis, at a false discovery rate of 0.05, about 17,000 TCR beta sequences matched HLA alleles.

Concerning this clone itself: The antigen is not known.

From germline, CDR1 is SNHLY and CDR2 FYNNEI. V was shortened by 8 bases and J by 5 bases, with 18 bases between the two germline ends. The CDR3 covers 14 residues. The primer mix had 60 Vbeta and 13 Jbeta primers. Profiling relied on immunoSEQ multiplex PCR, and the TCRdb table lists in-frame clones only, not all of them. The table for this sample gives about 46,000 clones. The receptor was isolated from a woman aged 40 to 50 in good health and CMV-seronegative. The V call is TRBV2, the J call TRBJ1-2, with D tentatively TRBD1 (6 bases). The sequenced sample consisted of PBMCs. The CDR3 DNA reads as TGTGCCAGCGGACTCACGGGACACGCATATGGCTACACCTTC. This gives the protein CASGLTGHAYGYTF.